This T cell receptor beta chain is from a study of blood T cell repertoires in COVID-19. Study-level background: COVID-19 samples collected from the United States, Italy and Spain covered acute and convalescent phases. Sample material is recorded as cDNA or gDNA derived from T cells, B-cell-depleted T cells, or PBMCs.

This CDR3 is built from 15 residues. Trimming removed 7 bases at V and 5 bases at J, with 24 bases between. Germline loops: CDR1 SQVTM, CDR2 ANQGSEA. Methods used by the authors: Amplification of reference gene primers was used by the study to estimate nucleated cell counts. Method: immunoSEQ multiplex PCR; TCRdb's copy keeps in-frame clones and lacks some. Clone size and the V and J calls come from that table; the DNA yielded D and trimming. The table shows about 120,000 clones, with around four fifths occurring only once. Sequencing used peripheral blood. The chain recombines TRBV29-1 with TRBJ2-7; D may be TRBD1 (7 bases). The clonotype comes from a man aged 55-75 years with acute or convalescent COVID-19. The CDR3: CSAAGTAKQLNEQYF. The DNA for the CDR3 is TGCAGCGCCGCGGGGACAGCAAAACAACTCAACGAGCAGTACTTC.